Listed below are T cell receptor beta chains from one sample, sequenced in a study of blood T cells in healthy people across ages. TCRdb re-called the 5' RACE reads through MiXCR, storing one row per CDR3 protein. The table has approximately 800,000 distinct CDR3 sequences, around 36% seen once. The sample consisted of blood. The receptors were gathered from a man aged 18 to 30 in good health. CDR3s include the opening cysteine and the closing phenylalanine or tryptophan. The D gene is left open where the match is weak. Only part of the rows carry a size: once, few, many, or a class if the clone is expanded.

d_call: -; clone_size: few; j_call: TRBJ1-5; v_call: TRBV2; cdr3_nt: TGTGCCAGCAGTGAGGGTCACCTCACCGATCAGCCCCAGCATTTT; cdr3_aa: CASSEGHLTDQPQHF
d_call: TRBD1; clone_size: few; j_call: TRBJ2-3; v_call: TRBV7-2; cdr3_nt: TGTGCCAGCAGCCCGGACAGGGGGGCAGATACGCAGTATTTT; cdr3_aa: CASSPDRGADTQYF
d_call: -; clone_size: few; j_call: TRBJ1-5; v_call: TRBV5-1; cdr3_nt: TGCGCCAGCAGCCAGACAGTTAATCAGCCCCAGCATTTT; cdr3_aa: CASSQTVNQPQHF
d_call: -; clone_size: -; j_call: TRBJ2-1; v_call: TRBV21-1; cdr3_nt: TGTGCCAGCCTAATAGAGATAGCGGGCCACAATGAGCAGTTCTTC; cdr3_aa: CASLIEIAGHNEQFF
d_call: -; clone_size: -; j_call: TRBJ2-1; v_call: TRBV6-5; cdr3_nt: TGTGCCAGCAGTTACTACGCAGGGATGAATGAGCAGTTCTTC; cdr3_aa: CASSYYAGMNEQFF
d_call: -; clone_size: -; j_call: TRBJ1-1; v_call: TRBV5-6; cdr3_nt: TGTGCCAGCAGCTTACGGTCTTTGGGCACTGAAGCTTTCTTT; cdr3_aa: CASSLRSLGTEAFF
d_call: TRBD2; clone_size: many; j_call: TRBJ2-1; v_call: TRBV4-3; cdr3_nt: TGCGCCAGCAGCCAAGACCAACTAGCGGGGGGGCAGAATGAGCAGTTCTTC; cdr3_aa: CASSQDQLAGGQNEQFF
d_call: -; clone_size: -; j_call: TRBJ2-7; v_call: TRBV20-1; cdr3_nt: TGCAGTGCAAACCGGGACCAAAATGAGCAGTACTTC; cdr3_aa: CSANRDQNEQYF
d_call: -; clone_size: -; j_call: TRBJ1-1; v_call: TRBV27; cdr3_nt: TGTGCCAGCAGCTCGTTTTCGATGGCTGAAGCTTTCTTT; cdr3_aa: CASSSFSMAEAFF
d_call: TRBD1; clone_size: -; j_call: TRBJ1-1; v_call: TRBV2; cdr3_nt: TGTGCCAGCAGAAGAGATCAGGGGGGCACTGAAGCTTTCTTT; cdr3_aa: CASRRDQGGTEAFF
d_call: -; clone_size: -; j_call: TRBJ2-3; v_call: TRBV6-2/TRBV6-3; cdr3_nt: TGTGCCAGCACGTGGGATCTCACCCGGGATACGCAGTATTTT; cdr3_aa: CASTWDLTRDTQYF
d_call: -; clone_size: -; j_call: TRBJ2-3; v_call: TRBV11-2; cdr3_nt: TGTGCCAGCACCCCGACATCAGAGGGTACGCAGTATTTT; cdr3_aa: CASTPTSEGTQYF
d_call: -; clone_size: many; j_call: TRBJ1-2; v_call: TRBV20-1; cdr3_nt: TGCAGTGCGGGGGCGGAAGGCTACACCTTC; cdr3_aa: CSAGAEGYTF
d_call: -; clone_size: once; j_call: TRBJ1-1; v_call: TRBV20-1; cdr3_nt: TGCAGTGCTAGTATCCGATTGAACACTGAAGCTTTCTTT; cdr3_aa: CSASIRLNTEAFF
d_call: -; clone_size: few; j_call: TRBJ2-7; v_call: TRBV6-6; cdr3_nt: TGTGCCAGCAGTTACACTACGGCTAACTACGAGCAGTACTTC; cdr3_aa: CASSYTTANYEQYF
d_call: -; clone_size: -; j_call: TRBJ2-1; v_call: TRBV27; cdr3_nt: TGTGCCAGCAGTTTTTCCGCGGCCAATGAGCAGTTCTTC; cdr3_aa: CASSFSAANEQFF
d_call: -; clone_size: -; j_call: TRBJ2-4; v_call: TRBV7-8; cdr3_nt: TGTGCCAGCAGCGCCGGTACAGTTGACATTCAGTACTTC; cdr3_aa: CASSAGTVDIQYF
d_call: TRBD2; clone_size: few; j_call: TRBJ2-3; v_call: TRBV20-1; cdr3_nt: TGCAGTGCTAGTCCCCCGCTAAGCGGGGGCAGAGATACGCAGTATTTT; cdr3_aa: CSASPPLSGGRDTQYF
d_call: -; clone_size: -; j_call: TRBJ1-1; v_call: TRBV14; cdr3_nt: TGTGCCAGCAGCCAAAGATCCGGGGATGTTGCTGAAGCTTTCTTT; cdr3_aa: CASSQRSGDVAEAFF
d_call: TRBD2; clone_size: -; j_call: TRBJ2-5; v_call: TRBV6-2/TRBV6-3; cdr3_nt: TGTGCCAGCAGTCGCCGTCAGACTAGCGCCACTTCGGGGACCCAGTACTTC; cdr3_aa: CASSRRQTSATSGTQYF
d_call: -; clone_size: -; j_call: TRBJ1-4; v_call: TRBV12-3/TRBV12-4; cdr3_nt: TGTGCCAGCAGTTTACTTGGCAGGCAGAATGAAAAACTGTTTTTT; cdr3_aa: CASSLLGRQNEKLFF
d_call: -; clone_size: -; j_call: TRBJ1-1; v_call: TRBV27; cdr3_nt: TGTGCCAGCAGTTCGAAACAGGGTTACGCAATACTTGACACTGAAGCTTTCTTT; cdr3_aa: CASSSKQGYAILDTEAFF
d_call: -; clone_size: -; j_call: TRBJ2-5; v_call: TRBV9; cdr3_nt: TGTGCCGGCAGCGTAGGTAACAGTGGGGGAGAGACCCAGTACTTC; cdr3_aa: CAGSVGNSGGETQYF
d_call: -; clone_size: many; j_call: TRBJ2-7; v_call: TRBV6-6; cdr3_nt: TGTGCCACTCGGGACACTAGCTACGAGCAGTACTTC; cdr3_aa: CATRDTSYEQYF
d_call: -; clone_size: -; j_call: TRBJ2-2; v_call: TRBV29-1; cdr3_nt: TGCAGCGTTGATAGAGGGTTTGGGGAGCTGTTTTTT; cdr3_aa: CSVDRGFGELFF
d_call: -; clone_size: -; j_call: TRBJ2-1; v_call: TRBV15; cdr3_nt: TGTGCCACCAGCAGGTCGGACTTTGTCTATGAGCAGTTCTTC; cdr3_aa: CATSRSDFVYEQFF
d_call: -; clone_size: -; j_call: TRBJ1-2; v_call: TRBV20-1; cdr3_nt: TGCAGTGCTGCTAGGGGCGAATTGGGCTATGGCTACACCTTC; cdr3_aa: CSAARGELGYGYTF
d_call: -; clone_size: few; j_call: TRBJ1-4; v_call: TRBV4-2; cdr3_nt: TGTGCCAGCAGCCAAGATGGAAGTAAAGGCCATGAAAAACTGTTTTTT; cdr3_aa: CASSQDGSKGHEKLFF
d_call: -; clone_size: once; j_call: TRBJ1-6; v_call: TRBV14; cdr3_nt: TGTGCCAGCAGCCGAGATGAAGGACGGCCCCTCCACTTT; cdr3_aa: CASSRDEGRPLHF
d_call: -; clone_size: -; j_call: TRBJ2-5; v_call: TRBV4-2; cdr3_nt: TGTGCCAGCAGCCAAGAACCGACCAGCCAAGAGACCCAGTACTTC; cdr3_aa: CASSQEPTSQETQYF
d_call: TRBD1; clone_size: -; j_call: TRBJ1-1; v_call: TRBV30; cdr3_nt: TGTGCCTGGAGCCCGGACAGGGCGACTGAAGCTTTCTTT; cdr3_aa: CAWSPDRATEAFF
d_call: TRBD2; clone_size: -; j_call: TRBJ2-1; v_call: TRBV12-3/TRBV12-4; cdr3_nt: TGTGCCAGCAGTTTCGGCGGGGGGGGACACAATGAGCAGTTCTTC; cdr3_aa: CASSFGGGGHNEQFF
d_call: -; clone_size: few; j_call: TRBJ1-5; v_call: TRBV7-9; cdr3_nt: TGTGCCAGCAGCTTAGACATATTAAATCAGCCCCAGCATTTT; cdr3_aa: CASSLDILNQPQHF
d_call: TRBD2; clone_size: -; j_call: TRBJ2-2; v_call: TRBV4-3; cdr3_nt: TGCGCCAGCAGCCGATCGGGGGGGCACGGGGAGCTGTTTTTT; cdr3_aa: CASSRSGGHGELFF
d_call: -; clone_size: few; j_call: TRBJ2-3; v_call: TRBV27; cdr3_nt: TGTGCCAGCAGTTTATTTTTGGGGGGCACAGATACGCAGTATTTT; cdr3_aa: CASSLFLGGTDTQYF
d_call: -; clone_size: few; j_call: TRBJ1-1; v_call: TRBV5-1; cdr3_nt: TGCGCCAGCAGCGTGGGATACATGAACACTGAAGCTTTCTTT; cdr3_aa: CASSVGYMNTEAFF
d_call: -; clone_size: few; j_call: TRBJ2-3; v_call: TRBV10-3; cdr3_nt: TGTGCCTATCGAGCAGGGCCTAGCACAGATACGCAGTATTTT; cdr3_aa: CAYRAGPSTDTQYF
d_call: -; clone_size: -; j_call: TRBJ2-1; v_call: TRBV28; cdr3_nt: TGTGCCAGCAGTTACCTAGGACGGAGCTCCTGCAATGAGCAGTTCTTC; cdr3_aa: CASSYLGRSSCNEQFF
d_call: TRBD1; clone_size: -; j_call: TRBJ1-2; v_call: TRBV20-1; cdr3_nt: TGCAGTGGATTGGGACAGGGTGACTATGGCTACACCTTC; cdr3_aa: CSGLGQGDYGYTF
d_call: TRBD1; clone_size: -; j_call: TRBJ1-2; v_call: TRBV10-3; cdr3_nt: TGTGCCATCAGTTCTCCCCCGGGACAGGGATCTTCTAACTATGGCTACACCTTC; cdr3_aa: CAISSPPGQGSSNYGYTF
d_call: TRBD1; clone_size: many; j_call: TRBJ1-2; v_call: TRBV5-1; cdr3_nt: TGCGCCAGCAGCTTGGGGGACAGGGGGAACTATGGCTACACCTTC; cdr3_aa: CASSLGDRGNYGYTF
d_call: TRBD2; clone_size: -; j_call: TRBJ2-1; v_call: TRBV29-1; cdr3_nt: TGCAGCGTTGTGGTCCTAGCGGGGGGCCGGGGTATTGAGCAGTTCTTC; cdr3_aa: CSVVVLAGGRGIEQFF
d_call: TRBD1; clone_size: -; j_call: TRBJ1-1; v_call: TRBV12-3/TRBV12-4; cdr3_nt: TGTGCCAGCATCGAGATTTCAGGGGGAGGAAGGGACACTGAAGCTTTCTTT; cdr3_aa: CASIEISGGGRDTEAFF
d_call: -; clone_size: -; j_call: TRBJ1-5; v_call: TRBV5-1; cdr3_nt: TGCGCCAGCAGCCCGGAGGGCCAGGGTCCGTCTCAGCCCCAGCATTTT; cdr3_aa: CASSPEGQGPSQPQHF
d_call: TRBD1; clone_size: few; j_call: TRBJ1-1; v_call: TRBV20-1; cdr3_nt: TGCAGTGCTAGCCTCGGCAGGGGGCTAACTGAAGCTTTCTTT; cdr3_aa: CSASLGRGLTEAFF
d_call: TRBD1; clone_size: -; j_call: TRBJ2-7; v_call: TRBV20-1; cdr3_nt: TGCAGTGCCCGAGTCGAGGGGGCGCATCGGCAGTACTTC; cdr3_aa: CSARVEGAHRQYF
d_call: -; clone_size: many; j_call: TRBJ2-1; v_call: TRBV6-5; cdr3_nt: TGTGCCAGCAGTATCAGGGAATCCTACAATGAGCAGTTCTTC; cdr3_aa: CASSIRESYNEQFF